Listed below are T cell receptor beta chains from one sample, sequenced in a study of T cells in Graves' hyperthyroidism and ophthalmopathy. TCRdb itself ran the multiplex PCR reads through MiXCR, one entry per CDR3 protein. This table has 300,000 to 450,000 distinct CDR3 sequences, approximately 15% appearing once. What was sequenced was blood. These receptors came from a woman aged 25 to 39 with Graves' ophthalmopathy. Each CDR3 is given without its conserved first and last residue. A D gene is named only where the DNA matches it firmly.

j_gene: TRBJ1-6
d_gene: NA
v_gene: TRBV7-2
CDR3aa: ASSLGGTGFMPPLH

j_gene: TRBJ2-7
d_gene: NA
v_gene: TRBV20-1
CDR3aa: SARDSKSYEQY

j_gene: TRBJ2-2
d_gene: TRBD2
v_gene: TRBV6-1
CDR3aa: ASSRAAGLAGTGELF

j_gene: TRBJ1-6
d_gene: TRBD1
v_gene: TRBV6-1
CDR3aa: ASRRGQGRNSPLH

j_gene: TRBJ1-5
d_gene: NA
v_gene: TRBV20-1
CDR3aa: SARYSNQPQH

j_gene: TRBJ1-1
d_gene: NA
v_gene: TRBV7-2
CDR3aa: ASSSQMNTEAF

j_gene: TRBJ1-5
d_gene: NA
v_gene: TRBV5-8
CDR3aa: AGSFWGRNQPQH

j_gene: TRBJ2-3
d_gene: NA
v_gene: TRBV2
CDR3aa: ASKVGVGLDTQY

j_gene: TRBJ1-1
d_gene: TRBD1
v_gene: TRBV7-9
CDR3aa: ASSFGTVPSTEAF

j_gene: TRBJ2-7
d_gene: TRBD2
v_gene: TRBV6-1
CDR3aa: ASSASGGGVSEQY

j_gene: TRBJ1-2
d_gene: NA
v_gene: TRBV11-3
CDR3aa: ASSYPDRIGNYGYT

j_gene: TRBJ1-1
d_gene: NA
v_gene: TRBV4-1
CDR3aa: ASRMGVGVF

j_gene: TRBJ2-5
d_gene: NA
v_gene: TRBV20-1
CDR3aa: SARDRVRERETQY

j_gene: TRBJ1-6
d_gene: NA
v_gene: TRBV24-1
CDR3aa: ATSDLERGKTSPLH

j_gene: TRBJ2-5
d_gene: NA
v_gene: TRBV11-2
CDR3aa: ASSLKRGALQETQY

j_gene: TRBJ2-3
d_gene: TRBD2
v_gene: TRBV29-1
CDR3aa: SVTSSASGGATDTQY

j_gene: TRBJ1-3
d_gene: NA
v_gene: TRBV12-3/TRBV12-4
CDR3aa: ASSLADSSGNTIY